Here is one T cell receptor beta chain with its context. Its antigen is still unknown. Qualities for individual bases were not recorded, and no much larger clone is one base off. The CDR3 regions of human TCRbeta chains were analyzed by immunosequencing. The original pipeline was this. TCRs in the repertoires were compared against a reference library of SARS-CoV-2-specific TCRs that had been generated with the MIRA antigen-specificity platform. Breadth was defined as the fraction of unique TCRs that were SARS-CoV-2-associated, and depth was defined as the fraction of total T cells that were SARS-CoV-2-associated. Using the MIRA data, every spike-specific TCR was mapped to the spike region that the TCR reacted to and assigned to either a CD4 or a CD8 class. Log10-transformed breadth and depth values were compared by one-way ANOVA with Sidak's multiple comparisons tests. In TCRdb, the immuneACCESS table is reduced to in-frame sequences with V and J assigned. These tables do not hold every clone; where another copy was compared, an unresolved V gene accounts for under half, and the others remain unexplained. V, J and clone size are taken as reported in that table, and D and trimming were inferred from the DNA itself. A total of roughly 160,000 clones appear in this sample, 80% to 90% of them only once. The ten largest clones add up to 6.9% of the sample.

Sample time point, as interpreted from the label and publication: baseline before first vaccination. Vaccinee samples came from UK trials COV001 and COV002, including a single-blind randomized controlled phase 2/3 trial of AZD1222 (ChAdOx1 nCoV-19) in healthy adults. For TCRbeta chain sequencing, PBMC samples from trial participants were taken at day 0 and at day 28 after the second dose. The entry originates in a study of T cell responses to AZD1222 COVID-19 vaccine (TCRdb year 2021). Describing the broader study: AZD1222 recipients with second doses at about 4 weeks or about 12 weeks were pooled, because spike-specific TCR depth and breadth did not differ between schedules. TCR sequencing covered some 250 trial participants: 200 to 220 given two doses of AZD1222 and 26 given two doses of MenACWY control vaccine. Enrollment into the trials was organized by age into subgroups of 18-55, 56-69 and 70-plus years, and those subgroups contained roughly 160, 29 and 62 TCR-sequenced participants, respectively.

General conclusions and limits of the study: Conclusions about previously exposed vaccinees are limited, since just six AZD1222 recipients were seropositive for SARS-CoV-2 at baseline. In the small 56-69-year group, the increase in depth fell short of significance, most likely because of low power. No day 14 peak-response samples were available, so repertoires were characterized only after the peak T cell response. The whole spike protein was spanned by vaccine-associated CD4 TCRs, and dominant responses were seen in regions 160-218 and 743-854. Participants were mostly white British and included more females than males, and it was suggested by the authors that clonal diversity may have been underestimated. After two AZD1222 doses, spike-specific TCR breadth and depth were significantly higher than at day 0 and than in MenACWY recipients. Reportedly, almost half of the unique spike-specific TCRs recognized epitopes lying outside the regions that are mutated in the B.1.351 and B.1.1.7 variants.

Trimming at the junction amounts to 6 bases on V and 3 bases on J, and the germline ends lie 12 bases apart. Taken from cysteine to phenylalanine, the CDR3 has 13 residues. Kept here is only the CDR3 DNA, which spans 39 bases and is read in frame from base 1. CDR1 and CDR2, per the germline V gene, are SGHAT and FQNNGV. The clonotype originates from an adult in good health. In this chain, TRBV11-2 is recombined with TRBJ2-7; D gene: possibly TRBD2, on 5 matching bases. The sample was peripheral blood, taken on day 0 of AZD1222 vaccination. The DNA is TGTGCCAGCAGGCACAGACTATACTACGAGCAGTACTTC. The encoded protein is CASRHRLYYEQYF.